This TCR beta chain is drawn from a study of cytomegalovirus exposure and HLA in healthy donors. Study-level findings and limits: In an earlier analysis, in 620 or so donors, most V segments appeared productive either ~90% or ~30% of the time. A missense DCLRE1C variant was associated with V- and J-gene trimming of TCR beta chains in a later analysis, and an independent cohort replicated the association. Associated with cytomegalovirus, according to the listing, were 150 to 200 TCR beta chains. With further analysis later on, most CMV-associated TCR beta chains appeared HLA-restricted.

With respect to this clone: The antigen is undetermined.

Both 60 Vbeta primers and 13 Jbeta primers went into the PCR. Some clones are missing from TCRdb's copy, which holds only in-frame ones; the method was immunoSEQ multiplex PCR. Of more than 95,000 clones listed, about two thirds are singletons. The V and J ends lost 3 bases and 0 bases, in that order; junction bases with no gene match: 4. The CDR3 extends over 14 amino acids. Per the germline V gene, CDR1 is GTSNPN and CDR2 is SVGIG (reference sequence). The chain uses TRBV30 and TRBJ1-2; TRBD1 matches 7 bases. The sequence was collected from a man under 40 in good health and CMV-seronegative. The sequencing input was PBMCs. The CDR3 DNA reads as TGTGCCTGGAGGGGACAGCTTCCTAACTATGGCTACACCTTC. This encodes CAWRGQLPNYGYTF.